This record concerns one T cell receptor beta chain sequence. Here immunoSEQ multiplex PCR was the method, and the copy in TCRdb shows in-frame clones only, minus some. The sample has fewer than 400,000 clones, less than 85% seen once. The data belong to a study of blood T cell repertoires in COVID-19. Study-level background: Nucleic acid was either cDNA or gDNA, and it came from T cells, B-cell-depleted T cells, or PBMCs.

V was clipped by 10 bases and J by 3 bases; unmatched bases: 10. The CDR3 loop spans 14 amino acids. Germline CDR1 is SNHLY and CDR2 is FYNNEI. The specimen sequenced was peripheral blood. This chain connects TRBV2 to TRBJ1-1; 8 nucleotides line up with TRBD1. The receptor's source is a woman under 30 with acute or convalescent COVID-19. CDR3 bases: TGTGCCACCGAATTACAGGGGGGGGACACTGAAGCTTTCTTT. Translated, it gives CATELQGGDTEAFF.